This TCR beta chain originates from a study (dated by TCRdb to about 2016). Note on this clonotype: Its antigen is unknown. Base-call qualities are not available, and no considerably larger clone is one nucleotide away.

The junction shows trimming of 4 bases on V and 4 bases on J, and the gene matches do not reach 9 bases of it. Taken from cysteine to phenylalanine, the CDR3 has 15 residues. The CDR3 DNA has 45 bases and is translated from base 1. The germline V gene supplies CDR1 SGHAT and CDR2 FQNNGV. Receptors were amplified or captured by RT-PCR. The run used an Illumina MiSeq. Through fastp at Q25 and MiXCR, TCRdb rebuilt clones from the public reads, retaining in-frame beta chains. One record per CDR3 amino acid sequence lists the most common genes and DNA. For this sample the table gives almost 700,000 distinct CDR3 sequences, of which approximately 15% were detected only once. Jointly, the top ten make up 3.6% of the sample.

The V gene is TRBV11-2 and the J gene is TRBJ1-1; 7 bases in between match TRBD1. The receptor was derived from a female donor in good health, serving as a healthy control. Sequencing input: memory CD4+ T cells from blood. The DNA sequence is TGTGCCAGCAGCTCTACAGACAGGGTGGTCACTGAAGCTTTCTTT. Its amino acids are CASSSTDRVVTEAFF.